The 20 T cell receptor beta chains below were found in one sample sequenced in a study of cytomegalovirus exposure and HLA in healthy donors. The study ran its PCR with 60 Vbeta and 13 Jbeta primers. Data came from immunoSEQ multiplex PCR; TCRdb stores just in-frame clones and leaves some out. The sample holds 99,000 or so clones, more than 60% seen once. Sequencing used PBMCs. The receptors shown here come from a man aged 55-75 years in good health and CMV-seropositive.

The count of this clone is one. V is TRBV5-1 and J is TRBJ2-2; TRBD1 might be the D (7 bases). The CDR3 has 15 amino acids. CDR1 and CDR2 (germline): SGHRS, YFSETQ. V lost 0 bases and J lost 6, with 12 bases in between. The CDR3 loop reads CASSLVRGDPGELFF. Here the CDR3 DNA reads TGCGCCAGCAGCTTGGTCAGGGGGGATCCCGGGGAGCTGTTTTTT.

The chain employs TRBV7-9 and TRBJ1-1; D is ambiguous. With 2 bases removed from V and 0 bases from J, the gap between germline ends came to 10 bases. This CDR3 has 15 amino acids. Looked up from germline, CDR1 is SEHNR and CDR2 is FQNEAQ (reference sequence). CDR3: CASSLSPTMNTEAFF. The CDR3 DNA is TGTGCCAGCAGCTTATCCCCCACTATGAACACTGAAGCTTTCTTT.

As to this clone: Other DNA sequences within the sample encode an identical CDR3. The CDR3: CASSVATGGQETQYF. The CDR3, as DNA: TGTGCCAGCAGCGTCGCGACAGGAGGACAAGAGACCCAGTACTTC. The chain combines TRBV9 with TRBJ2-5; TRBD1 is a possible D gene (6 bases). Germline V lookup: CDR1 SGDLS, CDR2 YYNGEE. Trimming stripped 2 bases from V and 2 bases from J, with 13 bases between. CDR3 length: 15 amino acids.

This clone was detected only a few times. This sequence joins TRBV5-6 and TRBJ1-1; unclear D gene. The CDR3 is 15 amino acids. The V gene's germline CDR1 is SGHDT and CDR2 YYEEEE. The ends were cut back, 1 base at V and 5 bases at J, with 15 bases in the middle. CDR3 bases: TGTGCCAGCAGCTTGATGATCCAGGAGGTGACTGAAGCTTTCTTT. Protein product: CASSLMIQEVTEAFF.

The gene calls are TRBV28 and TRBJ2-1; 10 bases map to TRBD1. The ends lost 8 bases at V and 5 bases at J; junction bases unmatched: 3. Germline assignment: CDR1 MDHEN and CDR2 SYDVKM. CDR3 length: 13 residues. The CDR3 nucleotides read TGTGCCAGCGAGGGACAGGGGAACAATGAGCAGTTCTTC. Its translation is CASEGQGNNEQFF.

DNA of the CDR3: TGTGCCAGAGAGGGTGCAACGAACACCGGGGAGCTGTTTTTT. Translated, it gives CAREGATNTGELFF. The V and J genes are TRBV2 and TRBJ2-2; D is possibly TRBD2 (5 bases). CDR3 length: 14 amino acids. The V gene's germline CDR1 is SNHLY and CDR2 FYNNEI. Trimming took 9 bases from V and 0 from J, leaving 11 bases between them.

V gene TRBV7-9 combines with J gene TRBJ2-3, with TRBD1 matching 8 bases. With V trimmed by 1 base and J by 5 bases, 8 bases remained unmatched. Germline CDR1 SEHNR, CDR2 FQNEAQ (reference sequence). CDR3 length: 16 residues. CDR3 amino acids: CASSLGQGLDRDTQYF. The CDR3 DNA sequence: TGTGCCAGCAGCTTAGGACAGGGGCTAGACCGAGATACGCAGTATTTT.

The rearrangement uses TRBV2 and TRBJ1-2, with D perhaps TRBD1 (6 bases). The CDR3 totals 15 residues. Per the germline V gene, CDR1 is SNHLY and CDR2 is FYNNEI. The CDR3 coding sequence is TGTGCGCATCCGAACAGGGCCCTTACTAACTATGGCTACACCTTC. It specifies CAHPNRALTNYGYTF.

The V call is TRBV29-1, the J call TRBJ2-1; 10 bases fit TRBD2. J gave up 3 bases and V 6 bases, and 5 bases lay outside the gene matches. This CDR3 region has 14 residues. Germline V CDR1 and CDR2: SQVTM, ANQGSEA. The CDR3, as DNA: TGCAGCGTCCAACTAGCGGGGCGCTACAATGAGCAGTTCTTC. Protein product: CSVQLAGRYNEQFF.

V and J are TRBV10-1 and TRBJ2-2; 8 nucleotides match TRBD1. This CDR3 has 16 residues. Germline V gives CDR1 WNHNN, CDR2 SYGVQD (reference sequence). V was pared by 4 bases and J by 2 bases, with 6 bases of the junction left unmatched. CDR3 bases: TGCGCCAGCAGTGGGGGGACAGGTTTTAACACCGGGGAGCTGTTTTTT. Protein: CASSGGTGFNTGELFF.

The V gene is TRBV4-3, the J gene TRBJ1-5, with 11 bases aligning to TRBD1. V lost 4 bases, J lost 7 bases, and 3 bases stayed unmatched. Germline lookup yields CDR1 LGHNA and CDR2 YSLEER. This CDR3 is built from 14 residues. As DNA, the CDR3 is TGCGCCAGCAGCCTGGACAGGGGGCGACAGCCCCAGCATTTT. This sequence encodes CASSLDRGRQPQHF.

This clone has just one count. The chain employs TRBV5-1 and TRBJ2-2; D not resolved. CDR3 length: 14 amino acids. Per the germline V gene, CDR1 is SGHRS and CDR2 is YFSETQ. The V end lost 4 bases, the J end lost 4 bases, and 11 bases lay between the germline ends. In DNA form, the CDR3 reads TGCGCCAGCAGCCCCCCCCTACTCACCGGGGAGCTGTTTTTT. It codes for CASSPPLLTGELFF.

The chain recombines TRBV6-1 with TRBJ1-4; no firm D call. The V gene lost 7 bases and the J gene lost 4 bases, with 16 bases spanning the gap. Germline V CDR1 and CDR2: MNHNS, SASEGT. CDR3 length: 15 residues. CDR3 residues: CASNSLGAGNEKLFF. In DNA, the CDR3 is TGTGCCAGCAACTCTCTGGGAGCCGGTAATGAAAAACTGTTTTTT.

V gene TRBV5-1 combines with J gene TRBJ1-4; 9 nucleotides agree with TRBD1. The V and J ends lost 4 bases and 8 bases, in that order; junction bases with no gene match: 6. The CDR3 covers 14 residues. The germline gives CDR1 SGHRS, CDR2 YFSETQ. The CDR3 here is CASSRTGVREKLFF. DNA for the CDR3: TGCGCCAGCAGCCGGACAGGGGTTCGCGAAAAACTGTTTTTT.

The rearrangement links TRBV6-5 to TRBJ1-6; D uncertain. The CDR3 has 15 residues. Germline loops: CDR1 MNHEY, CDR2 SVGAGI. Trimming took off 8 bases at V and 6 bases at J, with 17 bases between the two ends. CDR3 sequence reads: CASRVVRVGNSPLHF. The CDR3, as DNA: TGTGCCAGCCGCGTGGTTCGGGTCGGTAATTCACCCCTCCACTTT.

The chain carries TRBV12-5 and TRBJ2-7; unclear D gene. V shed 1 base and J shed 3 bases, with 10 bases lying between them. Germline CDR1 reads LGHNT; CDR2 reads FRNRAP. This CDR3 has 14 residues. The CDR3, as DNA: TGTGCTAGTGGTTTGGCACTCGGTCTCTACGAGCAGTACTTC. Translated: CASGLALGLYEQYF.

The CDR3 loop is CASSSRQSSYNSPLHF. The CDR3 DNA is TGCGCCAGCAGCTCTAGACAGAGCTCCTATAATTCACCCCTCCACTTT. This rearrangement joins TRBV5-1 to TRBJ1-6, with a tentative D call TRBD1 (5 bases). Trimming stripped 3 bases from V and 0 bases from J, with 10 bases between. CDR1 and CDR2 from the germline V gene are SGHRS and YFSETQ. The length of the CDR3 is 16 residues.

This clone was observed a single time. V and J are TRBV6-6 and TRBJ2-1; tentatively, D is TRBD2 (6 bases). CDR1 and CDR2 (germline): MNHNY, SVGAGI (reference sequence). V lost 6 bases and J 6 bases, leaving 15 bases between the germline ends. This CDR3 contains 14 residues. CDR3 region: CASRVTSRVNEQFF. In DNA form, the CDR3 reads TGTGCCAGCAGGGTGACTAGTAGGGTCAATGAGCAGTTCTTC.

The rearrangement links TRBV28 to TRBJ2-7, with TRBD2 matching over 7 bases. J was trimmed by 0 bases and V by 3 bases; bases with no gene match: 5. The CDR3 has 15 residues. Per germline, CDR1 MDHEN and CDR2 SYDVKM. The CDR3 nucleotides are TGTGCCAGCAGTTTCTCAGCGGGGACCTCCTACGAGCAGTACTTC. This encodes CASSFSAGTSYEQYF. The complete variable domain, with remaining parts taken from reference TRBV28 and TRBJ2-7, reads DVKVTQSSRYLVKRTGEKVFLECVQDMDHENMFWYRQDPGLGLRLIYFSYDVKMKEKGDIPEGYSVSREKKERFSLILESASTNQTSMYLCASSFSAGTSYEQYFGPGTRLTVT.

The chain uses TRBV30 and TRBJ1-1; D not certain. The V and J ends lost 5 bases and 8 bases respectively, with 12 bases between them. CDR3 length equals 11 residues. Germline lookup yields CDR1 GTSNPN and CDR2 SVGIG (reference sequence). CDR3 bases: TGTGCCTGGCTAAGTGCGGGAGAAGCTTTCTTT. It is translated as CAWLSAGEAFF.